This TCR beta chain was sequenced for a study of metastatic and nonmetastatic thyroid tumors. The CDR3 is made up of 16 amino acids. V lost 6 bases and J lost 6, with 24 bases in between. This clone was detected a few times. Original methodology: Clinicopathological groups of papillary thyroid cancer showed CDR3 differences that were used to build a distant-metastasis classifier. TCRdb re-called clones via MiXCR from the PCR reads. These V and J calls derive from TCRdb rather than the authors' analysis. The sample consists of 12,000 to 15,000 clones, around 4% of them appearing once. There were no patients who had received any treatment before thyroid surgery.

V is TRBV12-3 or TRBV12-4 and J is TRBJ2-7; possibly TRBD2 for D (7 bases). This sequence originates from a female donor with papillary thyroid cancer or a benign thyroid nodule (not recorded which). Some clones in this sample may be carry-over from other donors' samples. What was sequenced was tumor tissue. The CDR3 DNA reads TGTGCCAGCAGCCGTGGGGGGGCAGCCACCCTCGGCGAGCAGTACTTC. Translating it yields CASSRGGAATLGEQYF.